This is a list of T cell receptor beta chains from one sample in a study of OX40 agonist ivuxolimab in advanced cancers. Profiled with immunoSEQ multiplex PCR; TCRdb holds only in-frame clones, not every one. The sample consists of around 67,000 clones, 88% of them appearing once. The source was CD4+ or CD8+ T cells sorted from blood, collected in a trial of the OX40 agonist ivuxolimab. These receptors originate from an adult with an advanced solid tumor such as melanoma, head and neck, liver or kidney cancer. Both conserved end residues are part of each CDR3. D genes are given only for firm matches. Size is stated for part of the rows, as once, few or many counts, or as a class when the clone is expanded.

TGTGCCAGCAGCTTAGGCGCTTACATGAACACTGAAGCTTTCTTT | CASSLGAYMNTEAFF | once | TRBV11-3 | . | TRBJ1-1
TGTGCCAGCAGTCCCGGGACAACTAATGAAAAACTGTTTTTT | CASSPGTTNEKLFF | . | TRBV28 | . | TRBJ1-4
TGTGCCAGCAGCTTGGCGGCAGCGAATCAGCCCCAGCATTTT | CASSLAAANQPQHF | . | TRBV5-8 | . | TRBJ1-5
TGTGCCAGTAGTATCATCCTGAGAACAGGGGGCGCGGGCACTGAAGCTTTCTTT | CASSIILRTGGAGTEAFF | . | TRBV19 | TRBD1 | TRBJ1-1
TGTGCCAGCAGCTTAAACCAGGGGGTGGACAATGAGCAGTTCTTC | CASSLNQGVDNEQFF | . | TRBV7-9 | TRBD1 | TRBJ2-1
TGTGCCACCGCTCCGGGACTAGCGGGAGCAGATACGCAGTATTTT | CATAPGLAGADTQYF | . | TRBV10-3 | TRBD2 | TRBJ2-3
TGTGCCAGCAAGCAGCGGGGGGGCCGGGTTGAGACCCAGTACTTC | CASKQRGGRVETQYF | . | TRBV6-1 | TRBD2 | TRBJ2-5
TGCGCCAGCAGCCAGTCACTTGGAGGGGCAGCCTACGAGCAGTACTTC | CASSQSLGGAAYEQYF | . | TRBV4-3 | . | TRBJ2-7
TGTGCCAGCAGCTCGGGACCCACCCATCAGCCCCAGCATTTT | CASSSGPTHQPQHF | once | TRBV5-4 | . | TRBJ1-5
TGTGCCAGCAGCTTATTTGTGATAAGTGTCGGGACCCAGTACTTC | CASSLFVISVGTQYF | . | TRBV7-2 | . | TRBJ2-5
TGTGCCAGCAGTTTGCGTCGGGGCCCCGGGGGCAGGGCTTTCTTT | CASSLRRGPGGRAFF | once | TRBV28 | . | TRBJ1-1
TGTGCTAGTGGCTCGACTAGCCGGGCAGATACGCAGTATTTT | CASGSTSRADTQYF | . | TRBV12-5 | TRBD2 | TRBJ2-3
TGCGCCAGCTCCGGTCTGGGGATCAATGAAAAACTGTTTTTT | CASSGLGINEKLFF | . | TRBV5-1 | . | TRBJ1-4
TGTGCCAGCACCCTCCAGACAGGAGGCGGAAACACCATATATTTT | CASTLQTGGGNTIYF | once | TRBV28 | . | TRBJ1-3
TGTGCCAGCAGCCAACAGGGAGGGACTAACTATGGCTACACCTTC | CASSQQGGTNYGYTF | . | TRBV5-4 | . | TRBJ1-2
TGTGCCAGCAGCTCCGCCCCAGGGATCCAAGAGACCCAGTACTTC | CASSSAPGIQETQYF | . | TRBV5-6 | . | TRBJ2-5
TGTGCCAGCAGCTTAATTAACGGGGTTGCTTTCTTT | CASSLINGVAFF | . | TRBV5-6 | . | TRBJ1-1
TGTGCCAGCGGGGGGACAGCCTCTGGGGCCAACGTCCTGACTTTC | CASGGTASGANVLTF | . | TRBV11-3 | . | TRBJ2-6
TGTGCCAGCAGCCGAAGGACAGGGGGTGACAATGAGCAGTTCTTC | CASSRRTGGDNEQFF | few | TRBV11-3 | TRBD1 | TRBJ2-1
TGTGCCAGCACCCCGGAGCAGGGGTTCTATGGCTACACCTTC | CASTPEQGFYGYTF | . | TRBV6-6 | . | TRBJ1-2
TGTGCCAGCAGCCAAGAGGGGGGCCGGGGGAAAAACATTCAGTACTTC | CASSQEGGRGKNIQYF | . | TRBV14 | . | TRBJ2-4
TGTGCCGCCGGGACTAGCGGGGGGGCCGTGGAGACCCAGTACTTC | CAAGTSGGAVETQYF | . | TRBV28 | TRBD2 | TRBJ2-5